These T cell receptor beta chains were read from a single sample in a study of shared clonotypes between healthy human individuals. Only in-frame clones appear in the TCRdb table, and some are missing; sequencing was by immunoSEQ multiplex PCR. The sample carries 2,500,000 or so clones, just over 90% recorded once. The material sequenced was naive CD4+ T cells sorted from blood. The origin of the receptors is a man in his late teens or twenties in good health. Both conserved end residues are trimmed from each CDR3.

j_gene: TRBJ2-1
v_gene: TRBV5-6
CDR3aa: ASSLTSGGYNEQF

j_gene: TRBJ1-2
v_gene: TRBV30
CDR3aa: AWRNWGVYGYT

j_gene: TRBJ1-2
v_gene: TRBV18
CDR3aa: ASSPQGAGGYT

j_gene: TRBJ2-5
v_gene: TRBV6-5
CDR3aa: ASSSSGETQY

j_gene: TRBJ1-5
v_gene: TRBV19
CDR3aa: ASSEGFSNQPQH

j_gene: TRBJ1-2
v_gene: TRBV18
CDR3aa: ASSPGQAYGYT

j_gene: TRBJ1-1
v_gene: TRBV9
CDR3aa: ASSVVDRGVNTEAF

j_gene: TRBJ2-3
v_gene: TRBV7-2
CDR3aa: ASSLRQGGGRTDTQY

j_gene: TRBJ1-2
v_gene: TRBV10-3
CDR3aa: AISGAPDVWGYT

j_gene: TRBJ1-1
v_gene: TRBV2
CDR3aa: ASSAQGKNTEAF

j_gene: TRBJ1-4
v_gene: TRBV5-1
CDR3aa: ASSPWGLNEKLF

j_gene: TRBJ1-5
v_gene: TRBV19
CDR3aa: ASSENRGPNQPQH

j_gene: TRBJ2-1
v_gene: TRBV28
CDR3aa: ASSLSRLAGGDEQF

j_gene: TRBJ1-1
v_gene: TRBV28
CDR3aa: ASSRIYTEAF

j_gene: TRBJ2-3
v_gene: TRBV5-1
CDR3aa: ASSLGPGGTDTQY

j_gene: TRBJ1-5
v_gene: TRBV2
CDR3aa: ASSSTTGGRGGNQPQH

j_gene: TRBJ2-5
v_gene: TRBV2
CDR3aa: ASSESTGRGETQY

j_gene: TRBJ2-5
v_gene: TRBV7-2
CDR3aa: ASSLVGGETQY

j_gene: TRBJ1-3
v_gene: TRBV11-2
CDR3aa: ASSSSPHAGLGNTIY

j_gene: TRBJ2-7
v_gene: TRBV10-2
CDR3aa: ASSGDSYEQY

j_gene: TRBJ2-7
v_gene: TRBV6-5
CDR3aa: ASSLAGTGSYEQY

j_gene: TRBJ1-4
v_gene: TRBV30
CDR3aa: AGDRNEKLF

j_gene: TRBJ1-5
v_gene: TRBV7-2
CDR3aa: ASSSYWAGDQPQH

j_gene: TRBJ2-1
v_gene: TRBV30
CDR3aa: AWSKTLAGGLHEQF

j_gene: TRBJ2-3
v_gene: TRBV7-2
CDR3aa: ASRPAGVTDTQY

j_gene: TRBJ1-1
v_gene: TRBV10-3
CDR3aa: AISESPPGGAGTEAF

j_gene: TRBJ1-5
v_gene: TRBV19
CDR3aa: ASKRGGHYSNQPQH

j_gene: TRBJ1-2
v_gene: TRBV9
CDR3aa: ASSVEEGGDYGYT

j_gene: TRBJ1-1
v_gene: TRBV6-5
CDR3aa: ASSWGGRTEAF

j_gene: TRBJ2-4
v_gene: TRBV19
CDR3aa: ASSTQGGKNIQY

j_gene: TRBJ1-5
v_gene: TRBV10-1
CDR3aa: ASSDGAPGEPQH

j_gene: TRBJ1-5
v_gene: TRBV5-5
CDR3aa: ASSSGTVNQPQH

j_gene: TRBJ2-7
v_gene: TRBV4-2
CDR3aa: ASSQEAISAGEQY

j_gene: TRBJ1-5
v_gene: TRBV19
CDR3aa: ASSLQALNQPQH

j_gene: TRBJ2-7
v_gene: TRBV9
CDR3aa: ASSPTKPYEQY

j_gene: TRBJ2-3
v_gene: TRBV4-1
CDR3aa: ASSQDKDLSGADTQY

j_gene: TRBJ1-4
v_gene: TRBV19
CDR3aa: ASSIEEKLF

j_gene: TRBJ1-1
v_gene: TRBV7-3
CDR3aa: ASSLKGTGMNTEAF

j_gene: TRBJ1-2
v_gene: TRBV27
CDR3aa: ASAVRPGAWRGPSYGYT

j_gene: TRBJ1-1
v_gene: TRBV4-1
CDR3aa: ASSQDLSLVLAF

j_gene: TRBJ2-7
v_gene: TRBV2
CDR3aa: ASSRDRGYEQY

j_gene: TRBJ2-7
v_gene: TRBV19
CDR3aa: ASSIGQANSYEQY

j_gene: TRBJ1-2
v_gene: TRBV11-2
CDR3aa: ASRPLGTGGYT

j_gene: TRBJ2-1
v_gene: TRBV4-1
CDR3aa: ASSPNGVVSINEQF

j_gene: TRBJ1-2
v_gene: TRBV6-5
CDR3aa: ASSPGAQGYT